Listed here is a single TCR beta chain. This CDR3 is built from 13 residues. CDR1 SEHNR and CDR2 FQNEAQ come from the germline V gene (reference sequence). V shed 1 base and J shed 4 bases, with 5 bases lying between them. Patients had resection in Japan or China between the mid-2010s and the late 2010s. This specimen belongs to a study of immune evolution from preneoplasia to lung adenocarcinoma. Libraries were prepared by immunoSEQ multiplex PCR; TCRdb keeps only in-frame clonotypes and omits some of them. The sample consists of 9,600 or so clones, just over 75% of them appearing once. Sequenced sample: FFPE lung adenocarcinoma in situ tissue. The chain combines TRBV7-9 with TRBJ1-3; D gene uncertain. The sequence derives from a person aged 60-80 years with lung adenocarcinoma. CDR3 loop: CASSLEPGNTIYF. CDR3 nucleotide sequence: TGTGCCAGCAGCTTAGAACCCGGAAACACCATATATTTT. Full variable domain (outside the CDR3, taken from reference TRBV7-9 and TRBJ1-3): DTGVSQNPRHKITKRGQNVTFRCDPISEHNRLYWYRQTLGQGPEFLTYFQNEAQLEKSRLLSDRFSAERPKGSFSTLEIQRTEQGDSAMYLCASSLEPGNTIYFGEGSWLTVV.